These T cell receptor beta chains were read from a single sample in a study of T-cell reconstitution after alpha-beta-depleted transplantation in children. Each CDR3 protein is one row after TCRdb ran MiXCR on the PCR reads. This table has 95,000 to 150,000 distinct CDR3 sequences, under 30% appearing once. This specimen consisted of PBMCs, mostly from graft donor cells, obtained 180 days after TCRalphabeta/CD19-depleted stem cell transplant. These receptor sequences come from a male patient between 2 and 15 years old who had a stem cell transplant for chronic granulomatous disease, so the T cells may come from the graft donor. Both conserved end residues are part of each CDR3. D genes are given only for firm matches. Clone size is shown for a subset of rows, as once, few, many or a class of expanded clone.

j_gene: TRBJ2-1; v_gene: TRBV6-2/TRBV6-3; len: 16; abundance: -; d_gene: TRBD2; CDR3aa: CASRPVTSGGYNEQFF; CDR3nt: TGTGCCAGCAGACCAGTTACTAGCGGGGGCTACAATGAGCAGTTCTTC
j_gene: TRBJ2-6; v_gene: TRBV5-1; len: 17; abundance: few; d_gene: TRBD2; CDR3aa: CASSLALAGDEANVLTF; CDR3nt: TGCGCCAGCAGCTTGGCACTAGCGGGAGATGAGGCCAACGTCCTGACTTTC
j_gene: TRBJ2-7; v_gene: TRBV9; len: 13; abundance: many; d_gene: TRBD1; CDR3aa: CASSGTGEFEQYF; CDR3nt: TGTGCCAGCAGCGGGACAGGGGAGTTCGAGCAGTACTTC
j_gene: TRBJ2-3; v_gene: TRBV15; len: 13; abundance: few; d_gene: -; CDR3aa: CATSSRRGDTQYF; CDR3nt: TGTGCCACCAGCAGCAGGCGAGGAGATACGCAGTATTTT
j_gene: TRBJ2-1; v_gene: TRBV18; len: 12; abundance: -; d_gene: -; CDR3aa: CASSPLLGEQFF; CDR3nt: TGTGCCAGCTCACCCCTACTCGGTGAGCAGTTCTTC
j_gene: TRBJ2-2; v_gene: TRBV11-2; len: 17; abundance: -; d_gene: TRBD2; CDR3aa: CASSLYPTSGSAGELFF; CDR3nt: TGTGCCAGCAGCTTATATCCGACTAGCGGGAGCGCCGGGGAGCTGTTTTTT
j_gene: TRBJ2-7; v_gene: TRBV20-1; len: 15; abundance: few; d_gene: TRBD1; CDR3aa: CSALTGTGNPYEQYF; CDR3nt: TGCAGTGCGCTCACCGGGACAGGGAATCCCTACGAGCAGTACTTC
j_gene: TRBJ2-2; v_gene: TRBV20-1; len: 17; abundance: -; d_gene: TRBD2; CDR3aa: CSAILSQRGLYTGELFF; CDR3nt: TGCAGTGCCATCCTTTCGCAGCGGGGCCTATACACCGGGGAGCTGTTTTTT
j_gene: TRBJ1-2; v_gene: TRBV28; len: 12; abundance: -; d_gene: -; CDR3aa: CASSLRARGYTF; CDR3nt: TGTGCCAGCAGTTTAAGGGCCCGGGGCTACACCTTC
j_gene: TRBJ2-1; v_gene: TRBV21-1; len: 14; abundance: many; d_gene: -; CDR3aa: CASSKALGMVEQFF; CDR3nt: TGTGCCAGCAGCAAAGCGCTGGGGATGGTTGAGCAGTTCTTC
j_gene: TRBJ2-3; v_gene: TRBV12-3/TRBV12-4; len: 14; abundance: few; d_gene: -; CDR3aa: CASSPRQGTDTQYF; CDR3nt: TGTGCCAGCAGTCCAAGGCAGGGGACAGATACGCAGTATTTT
j_gene: TRBJ2-3; v_gene: TRBV5-1; len: 16; abundance: -; d_gene: -; CDR3aa: CASSLWYGSKADTQYF; CDR3nt: TGCGCCAGCAGCTTGTGGTACGGGAGTAAAGCAGATACGCAGTATTTT
j_gene: TRBJ2-3; v_gene: TRBV27; len: 13; abundance: many; d_gene: -; CDR3aa: CASRVGGWDTQYF; CDR3nt: TGTGCCAGCAGAGTTGGGGGGTGGGATACGCAGTATTTT
j_gene: TRBJ2-1; v_gene: TRBV18; len: 14; abundance: many; d_gene: -; CDR3aa: CASSIPSVDNEQFF; CDR3nt: TGTGCCAGCTCAATCCCCTCAGTTGATAATGAGCAGTTCTTC
j_gene: TRBJ2-7; v_gene: TRBV9; len: 14; abundance: few; d_gene: TRBD1; CDR3aa: CASSGTGRFYEQYF; CDR3nt: TGTGCCAGCAGCGGGACAGGGCGATTCTACGAGCAGTACTTC
j_gene: TRBJ1-1; v_gene: TRBV29-1; len: 12; abundance: many; d_gene: -; CDR3aa: CSAGIRIPEAFF; CDR3nt: TGCAGCGCAGGGATCAGGATCCCCGAAGCTTTCTTT
j_gene: TRBJ2-1; v_gene: TRBV12-3/TRBV12-4; len: 15; abundance: few; d_gene: TRBD2; CDR3aa: CASRPRAGGPDEQFF; CDR3nt: TGTGCCAGCAGGCCTCGGGCGGGAGGGCCGGACGAGCAGTTCTTC
j_gene: TRBJ2-3; v_gene: TRBV7-9; len: 13; abundance: few; d_gene: -; CDR3aa: CASSGSPTDTQYF; CDR3nt: TGTGCCAGTTCGGGGTCCCCCACAGATACGCAGTATTTT
j_gene: TRBJ1-2; v_gene: TRBV5-4; len: 15; abundance: many; d_gene: -; CDR3aa: CASSWSRGRDYGYTF; CDR3nt: TGTGCCAGCAGCTGGAGCAGGGGACGGGACTATGGCTACACCTTC
j_gene: TRBJ2-1; v_gene: TRBV7-8; len: 18; abundance: many; d_gene: TRBD2; CDR3aa: CASSITSGGASSYNEQFF; CDR3nt: TGTGCCAGCAGCATAACTAGCGGGGGGGCTAGCTCCTACAATGAGCAGTTCTTC
j_gene: TRBJ2-7; v_gene: TRBV5-5; len: 16; abundance: many; d_gene: -; CDR3aa: CASSFELTTTIYEQYF; CDR3nt: TGTGCCAGCAGCTTCGAACTGACTACGACAATCTACGAGCAGTACTTC
j_gene: TRBJ2-2; v_gene: TRBV7-2; len: 16; abundance: many; d_gene: -; CDR3aa: CASSLGFAGHTGELFF; CDR3nt: TGTGCCAGCAGCTTAGGGTTTGCGGGGCACACCGGGGAGCTGTTTTTT
j_gene: TRBJ2-7; v_gene: TRBV12-3/TRBV12-4; len: 13; abundance: many; d_gene: TRBD1; CDR3aa: CASRMTGCYEQYF; CDR3nt: TGTGCCAGCAGGATGACAGGGTGCTACGAGCAGTACTTC
j_gene: TRBJ2-7; v_gene: TRBV20-1; len: 14; abundance: few; d_gene: -; CDR3aa: CSASRNGGFYEQYF; CDR3nt: TGCAGTGCTAGTCGAAACGGGGGCTTCTACGAGCAGTACTTC
j_gene: TRBJ1-2; v_gene: TRBV12-3/TRBV12-4; len: 14; abundance: many; d_gene: TRBD1; CDR3aa: CASSLGQGDYGYTF; CDR3nt: TGTGCCAGCAGTTTGGGACAGGGAGACTATGGCTACACCTTC
j_gene: TRBJ1-2; v_gene: TRBV12-3/TRBV12-4; len: 13; abundance: many; d_gene: TRBD1; CDR3aa: CASSPGGNYGYTF; CDR3nt: TGTGCCAGCAGCCCAGGGGGGAACTATGGCTACACCTTC
j_gene: TRBJ1-5; v_gene: TRBV6-6; len: 12; abundance: few; d_gene: -; CDR3aa: CASSSKGQPQHF; CDR3nt: TGTGCCAGCAGTTCGAAAGGCCAGCCCCAGCATTTT
j_gene: TRBJ1-2; v_gene: TRBV12-3/TRBV12-4; len: 13; abundance: -; d_gene: -; CDR3aa: CASSFKVGDGYTF; CDR3nt: TGTGCCAGCAGTTTTAAAGTTGGGGACGGCTACACCTTC
j_gene: TRBJ2-2; v_gene: TRBV7-9; len: 12; abundance: -; d_gene: -; CDR3aa: CASSLDVGELFF; CDR3nt: TGTGCCAGCAGCTTAGACGTCGGGGAGCTGTTTTTT
j_gene: TRBJ2-5; v_gene: TRBV7-6; len: 16; abundance: -; d_gene: TRBD2; CDR3aa: CASSLAGLAPQETQYF; CDR3nt: TGTGCCAGCAGCTTAGCGGGACTAGCGCCACAAGAGACCCAGTACTTC
j_gene: TRBJ1-6; v_gene: TRBV12-3/TRBV12-4; len: 14; abundance: few; d_gene: TRBD1; CDR3aa: CASTRGQVVSPLHF; CDR3nt: TGTGCCAGCACCCGAGGACAGGTGGTATCACCCCTCCACTTT
j_gene: TRBJ1-6; v_gene: TRBV27; len: 15; abundance: many; d_gene: -; CDR3aa: CASSSREVSSSPLHF; CDR3nt: TGTGCCAGCAGCAGTAGGGAGGTTTCGAGTTCACCCCTCCACTTT
j_gene: TRBJ2-1; v_gene: TRBV5-1; len: 16; abundance: few; d_gene: TRBD2; CDR3aa: CASSLGLAGVGNEQFF; CDR3nt: TGCGCCAGCAGCTTGGGACTAGCGGGAGTCGGCAATGAGCAGTTCTTC
j_gene: TRBJ1-1; v_gene: TRBV9; len: 14; abundance: many; d_gene: -; CDR3aa: CASSPDRLNTEAFF; CDR3nt: TGTGCCAGCAGCCCGGACAGATTGAACACTGAAGCTTTCTTT
j_gene: TRBJ2-1; v_gene: TRBV10-3; len: 15; abundance: few; d_gene: -; CDR3aa: CAISDYSSRGNEQFF; CDR3nt: TGTGCCATCAGTGATTATTCTTCCCGGGGCAATGAGCAGTTCTTC
j_gene: TRBJ2-2; v_gene: TRBV20-1; len: 17; abundance: -; d_gene: -; CDR3aa: CSARDPSGGANTGELFF; CDR3nt: TGCAGTGCTAGAGATCCTAGTGGCGGGGCGAACACCGGGGAGCTGTTTTTT
j_gene: TRBJ1-4; v_gene: TRBV30; len: 16; abundance: many; d_gene: TRBD1; CDR3aa: CAWRANRGWPNEKLFF; CDR3nt: TGTGCCTGGAGGGCCAACAGGGGGTGGCCTAATGAAAAACTGTTTTTT
j_gene: TRBJ2-3; v_gene: TRBV4-3; len: 16; abundance: few; d_gene: TRBD2; CDR3aa: CASSSSPLAGGDTQYF; CDR3nt: TGCGCCAGCAGCTCAAGCCCACTAGCGGGGGGAGATACGCAGTATTTT
j_gene: TRBJ2-5; v_gene: TRBV5-1; len: 17; abundance: many; d_gene: TRBD1; CDR3aa: CASSTGTGNSVRETQYF; CDR3nt: TGCGCCAGCAGCACCGGGACAGGGAACAGCGTAAGGGAGACCCAGTACTTC
j_gene: TRBJ2-4; v_gene: TRBV20-1; len: 12; abundance: many; d_gene: TRBD1; CDR3aa: CSARRQGEIQYF; CDR3nt: TGCAGTGCGCGAAGACAGGGGGAGATCCAGTACTTC
j_gene: TRBJ2-1; v_gene: TRBV5-1; len: 17; abundance: -; d_gene: -; CDR3aa: CASSLVGTPSGYNEQFF; CDR3nt: TGCGCCAGCAGCTTGGTAGGGACTCCGAGCGGCTACAATGAGCAGTTCTTC
j_gene: TRBJ2-1; v_gene: TRBV15; len: 16; abundance: few; d_gene: TRBD2; CDR3aa: CATSRVTSGLDNEQFF; CDR3nt: TGTGCCACCAGCAGAGTCACTAGCGGGTTAGACAATGAGCAGTTCTTC
j_gene: TRBJ1-1; v_gene: TRBV20-1; len: 16; abundance: many; d_gene: -; CDR3aa: CSARDIAGGKKKLAFF; CDR3nt: TGCAGTGCTAGAGACATTGCCGGCGGCAAGAAGAAGCTGGCTTTCTTT
j_gene: TRBJ2-5; v_gene: TRBV29-1; len: 13; abundance: many; d_gene: -; CDR3aa: CSVEDLNPETQYF; CDR3nt: TGCAGCGTTGAAGATCTTAATCCGGAGACCCAGTACTTC
j_gene: TRBJ1-1; v_gene: TRBV5-1; len: 15; abundance: -; d_gene: -; CDR3aa: CASSQGSISNTEAFF; CDR3nt: TGCGCCAGCAGCCAAGGATCTATTTCGAACACTGAAGCTTTCTTT
j_gene: TRBJ1-4; v_gene: TRBV7-8; len: 15; abundance: -; d_gene: TRBD1; CDR3aa: CASSLRDSAWEKLFF; CDR3nt: TGTGCCAGCAGCTTACGGGACAGCGCGTGGGAAAAACTGTTTTTT